The T cell receptor (beta chain) described here comes from a study of technical replicates of blood from several donors. Assay: immunoSEQ multiplex PCR; the TCRdb copy retains only in-frame clones and omits some. This table has about 13,000 clones, approximately 86% appearing once. This CDR3 has 16 amino acids. From germline, CDR1 is MRHNA and CDR2 SNTAGT. V was cut by 6 bases and J by 0 bases, with 14 bases left in between. This TCR derives from a human donor in good health. J is TRBJ1-4 and V is TRBV6-4; D is possibly TRBD1 (5 bases). Sequencing was performed on PBMCs. The CDR3 sequence is CASRDRRGSTNEKLFF. The CDR3 bases are TGTGCCAGCAGGGATCGACGGGGGTCAACTAATGAAAAACTGTTTTTT.